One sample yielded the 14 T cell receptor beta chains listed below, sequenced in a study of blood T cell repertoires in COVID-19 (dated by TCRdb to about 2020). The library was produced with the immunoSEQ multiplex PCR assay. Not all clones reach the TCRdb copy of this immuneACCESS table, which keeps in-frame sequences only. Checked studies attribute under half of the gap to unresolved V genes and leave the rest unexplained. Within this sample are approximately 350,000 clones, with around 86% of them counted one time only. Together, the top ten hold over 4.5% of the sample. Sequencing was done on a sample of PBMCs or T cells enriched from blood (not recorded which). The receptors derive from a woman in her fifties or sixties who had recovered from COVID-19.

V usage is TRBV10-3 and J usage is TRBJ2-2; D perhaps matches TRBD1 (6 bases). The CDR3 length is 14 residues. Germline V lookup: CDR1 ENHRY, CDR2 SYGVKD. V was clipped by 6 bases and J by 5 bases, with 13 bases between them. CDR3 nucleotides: TGTGCCATCAGCAGGGGTGGCGTGACCGGGGAGCTGTTTTTT. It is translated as CAISRGGVTGELFF.

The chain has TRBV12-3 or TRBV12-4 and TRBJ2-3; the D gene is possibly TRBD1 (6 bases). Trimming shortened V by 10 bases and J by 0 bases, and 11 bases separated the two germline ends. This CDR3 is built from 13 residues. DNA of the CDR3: TGTGCCATCACAGGGAGTAGCACAGATACGCAGTATTTT. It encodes CAITGSSTDTQYF.

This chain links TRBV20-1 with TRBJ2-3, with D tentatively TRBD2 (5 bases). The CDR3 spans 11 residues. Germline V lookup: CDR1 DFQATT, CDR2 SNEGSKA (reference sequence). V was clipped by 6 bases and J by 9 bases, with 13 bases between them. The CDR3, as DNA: TGCAGTGCCATAAAGGGAGTCACGCAGTATTTT. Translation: CSAIKGVTQYF.

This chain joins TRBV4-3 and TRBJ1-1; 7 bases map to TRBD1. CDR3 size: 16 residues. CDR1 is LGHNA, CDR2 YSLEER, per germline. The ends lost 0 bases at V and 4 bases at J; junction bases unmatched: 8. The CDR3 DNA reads TGCGCCAGCAGCCAAGATGGGGACAGACGGGGCACTGAAGCTTTCTTT. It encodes CASSQDGDRRGTEAFF.

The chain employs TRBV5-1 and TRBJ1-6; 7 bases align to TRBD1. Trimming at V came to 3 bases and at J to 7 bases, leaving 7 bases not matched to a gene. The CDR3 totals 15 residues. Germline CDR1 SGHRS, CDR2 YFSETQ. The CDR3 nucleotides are TGCGCCAGCAGCTCCGACGGACAGGAGAATTCACCCCTCCACTTT. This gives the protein CASSSDGQENSPLHF.

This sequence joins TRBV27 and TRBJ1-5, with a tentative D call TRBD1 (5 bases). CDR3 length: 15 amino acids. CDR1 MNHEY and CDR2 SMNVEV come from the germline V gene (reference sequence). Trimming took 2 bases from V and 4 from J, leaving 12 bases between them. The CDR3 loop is CASSLGQGRNQPQHF. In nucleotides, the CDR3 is TGTGCCAGCAGTTTAGGGCAGGGAAGAAATCAGCCCCAGCATTTT.

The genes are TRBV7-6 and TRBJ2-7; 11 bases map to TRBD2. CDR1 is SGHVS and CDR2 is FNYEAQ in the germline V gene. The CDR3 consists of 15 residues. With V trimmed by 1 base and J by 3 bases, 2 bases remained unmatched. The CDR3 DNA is TGTGCCAGCAGCTTAGGGCTAGCGGGAGGCTACGAGCAGTACTTC. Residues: CASSLGLAGGYEQYF.

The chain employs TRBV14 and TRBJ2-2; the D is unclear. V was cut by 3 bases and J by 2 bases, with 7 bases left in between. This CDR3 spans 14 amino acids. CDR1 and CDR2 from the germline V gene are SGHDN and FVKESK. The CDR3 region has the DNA TGTGCCAGCAGCCAGCTAGACAACACCGGGGAGCTGTTTTTT. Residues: CASSQLDNTGELFF.

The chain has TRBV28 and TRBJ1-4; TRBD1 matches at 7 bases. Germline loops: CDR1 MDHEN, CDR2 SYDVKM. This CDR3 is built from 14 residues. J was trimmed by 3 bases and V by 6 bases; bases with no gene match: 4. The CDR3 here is CASRFQGANEKLFF. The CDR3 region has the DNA TGTGCCAGCAGATTCCAGGGGGCTAATGAAAAACTGTTTTTT.

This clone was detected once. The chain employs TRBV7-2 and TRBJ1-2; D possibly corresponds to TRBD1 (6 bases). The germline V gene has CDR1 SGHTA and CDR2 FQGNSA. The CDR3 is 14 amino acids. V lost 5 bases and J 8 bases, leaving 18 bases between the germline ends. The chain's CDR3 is CASSPDSALRGYTF. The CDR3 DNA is TGTGCCAGCAGCCCGGACAGCGCTTTGCGGGGCTACACCTTC.

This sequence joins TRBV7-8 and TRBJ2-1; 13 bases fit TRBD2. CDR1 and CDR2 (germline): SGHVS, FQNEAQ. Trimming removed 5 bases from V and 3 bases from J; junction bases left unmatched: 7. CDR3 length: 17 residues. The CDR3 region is CASSPRLAGGLYNEQFF. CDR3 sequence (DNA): TGTGCCAGCAGCCCTAGACTAGCGGGGGGCCTCTACAATGAGCAGTTCTTC.

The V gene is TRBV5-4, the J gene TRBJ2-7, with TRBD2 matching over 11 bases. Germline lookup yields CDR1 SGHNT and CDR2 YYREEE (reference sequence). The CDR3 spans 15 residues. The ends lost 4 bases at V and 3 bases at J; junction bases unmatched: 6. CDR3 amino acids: CASSRGLAELYEQYF. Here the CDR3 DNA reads TGTGCCAGCAGCAGGGGACTAGCGGAACTCTACGAGCAGTACTTC.

CDR3 region: CAISDGAGAGTQYF. CDR3 nucleotides: TGTGCCATCAGTGATGGGGCGGGAGCAGGGACCCAGTACTTC. The chain combines TRBV10-3 with TRBJ2-5; 7 bases line up with TRBD2. V shed 3 bases and J 7 bases; nucleotides not matched to a gene: 8. The length of the CDR3 is 14 residues. From germline, CDR1 is ENHRY and CDR2 SYGVKD.

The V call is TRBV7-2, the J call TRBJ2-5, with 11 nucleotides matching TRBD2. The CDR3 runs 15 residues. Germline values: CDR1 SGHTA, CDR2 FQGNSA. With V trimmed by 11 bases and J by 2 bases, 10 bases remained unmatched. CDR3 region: CAGSAGLAVQETQYF. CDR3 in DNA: TGTGCCGGCTCCGCGGGACTAGCGGTACAAGAGACCCAGTACTTC. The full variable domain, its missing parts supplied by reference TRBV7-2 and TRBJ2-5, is GAGVSQSPSNKVTEKGKDVELRCDPISGHTALYWYRQSLGQGLEFLIYFQGNSAPDKSGLPSDRFSAERTGGSVSTLTIQRTQQEDSAVYLCAGSAGLAVQETQYFGPGTRLLVL.